Listed below are T cell receptor beta chains from one sample, sequenced in a study of blood T cell repertoires in COVID-19. Method: immunoSEQ multiplex PCR; TCRdb's copy keeps in-frame clones and lacks some. The sample lists about 65,000 clones; roughly 82% were seen once. The sample taken for sequencing was peripheral blood. The receptors here all came from a human donor in a cohort sampled during active COVID-19. Each CDR3 is given with its conserved first and last residue. The order of the fields is clone size, V gene, D gene, J gene, CDR3 DNA, CDR3 protein. The D gene is left open where the match is weak. Clone size is given for some rows only: seen once, a few or many times, or a class if the clone is expanded.

many	TRBV7-9	.	TRBJ1-2	TGTGCCAGCAGGGGCGGGTCTAACTATGGCTACACCTTC	CASRGGSNYGYTF
.	TRBV7-8	TRBD1	TRBJ2-7	TGTGCCAGCAGCTTAGTATGGCCGGGACAGGAAAACGAGCAGTACTTC	CASSLVWPGQENEQYF
few	TRBV9	TRBD1	TRBJ1-1	TGTGCCAGCAGCGTAGCTCCAGGGGGCGGATCTGAAGCTTTCTTT	CASSVAPGGGSEAFF
once	TRBV7-2	.	TRBJ2-7	TGTGCCAGCAGCTTAGGGCACAGGCCCCGGGACGAGCAGTACTTC	CASSLGHRPRDEQYF
few	TRBV3-1/TRBV3-2	.	TRBJ1-4	TGTGCCAGCAGCCAAGGGTGGGGCGGTGCAACTAATGAAAAACTGTTTTTT	CASSQGWGGATNEKLFF
.	TRBV28	TRBD1	TRBJ1-2	TGTGCCAGCAGTTTGTGGGACAGGGCTGGCTACACCTTC	CASSLWDRAGYTF
.	TRBV7-9	.	TRBJ2-5	TGTGCCAGCAGCTTAGCTTGGGGATTAACAGGGAACCTCCAAGAGACCCAGTACTTC	CASSLAWGLTGNLQETQYF
.	TRBV9	.	TRBJ2-3	TGTGCCAGCAGCGTCGACAGTAGCACAGATACGCAGTATTTT	CASSVDSSTDTQYF
few	TRBV27	TRBD1	TRBJ1-2	TGTGCCAGCAGTTCCTGGACAGGGGGCGTCTATGGCTACACCTTC	CASSSWTGGVYGYTF
.	TRBV7-3	.	TRBJ2-1	TGTGCCAGCAGCCCCTTTGGGGGCGGAGATGAGCAGTTCTTC	CASSPFGGGDEQFF
.	TRBV7-8	.	TRBJ2-7	TGTGCCAGCAGCTCCCAGGGGACGATCCCTTACGAGCAGTACTTC	CASSSQGTIPYEQYF
.	TRBV5-1	TRBD1	TRBJ1-1	TGCGCCAGCAGCGGGGGGACAGGGAGAGCTGAAGCTTTCTTT	CASSGGTGRAEAFF
.	TRBV7-3	TRBD1	TRBJ1-1	TGTGCCAGCAGCACAGGGGGAAGAACTGAAGCTTTCTTT	CASSTGGRTEAFF
few	TRBV15	.	TRBJ2-1	TGTGCCACCAGCAGAGGAGGGATGGCCAACAATGAGCAGTTCTTC	CATSRGGMANNEQFF
once	TRBV30	.	TRBJ1-5	TGTGCCTGGAGTGTACATAGCAATCAGCCCCAGCATTTT	CAWSVHSNQPQHF
.	TRBV7-6	.	TRBJ1-2	TGTGCCAGCAGCTCATCTCCGAGGGACACCTATGGCTACACCTTC	CASSSSPRDTYGYTF
.	TRBV29-1	.	TRBJ2-5	TGCAGCGTTGAAGCTTACTCTAGCCGAGAGACCCAGTACTTC	CSVEAYSSRETQYF
.	TRBV19	TRBD1	TRBJ2-1	TGTGCCAGTAGACCCGGACAGGGTCCGGGTGAGCAGTTCTTC	CASRPGQGPGEQFF
.	TRBV5-1	TRBD1	TRBJ1-2	TGCGCCAGCAGCAACCACAGGGGAACTAACTATGGCTACACCTTC	CASSNHRGTNYGYTF
.	TRBV14	.	TRBJ1-2	TGTGCCAGCAGCCAAGATCGAGCCGCTGTTGCTCATGGCTACACCTTC	CASSQDRAAVAHGYTF
few	TRBV9	TRBD1	TRBJ1-3	TGTGCCAGCAGCGAGGGGGACAGGCCGACGCGGGGAAACACCATATATTTT	CASSEGDRPTRGNTIYF
.	TRBV27	TRBD1	TRBJ2-3	TGTGCCAGCAGCAAAGGGGGCTGGAGCACAGATACGCAGTATTTT	CASSKGGWSTDTQYF
few	TRBV12-5	.	TRBJ2-3	TGTGCTAGTGGTTTGACGGGCAGGGAGGCAGATACGCAGTATTTT	CASGLTGREADTQYF
.	TRBV4-2	.	TRBJ2-7	TGTGCCAGCAGCCAAGATTCCGCGGCCGCAGGGGTCATCTACGAGCAGTACTTC	CASSQDSAAAGVIYEQYF
.	TRBV2	TRBD1	TRBJ2-7	TGTGCCAGCAGCTCAACCGGGACAGGGGTCTACGAGCAGTACTTC	CASSSTGTGVYEQYF
once	TRBV2	.	TRBJ1-4	TGTGCCAGCAGTGAAGGCAGGGGACGGGAAAAACTGTTTTTT	CASSEGRGREKLFF
.	TRBV4-3	.	TRBJ2-3	TGCGCCAGCAGCCAAGAACTCGGTCTACGAACAGATACGCAGTATTTT	CASSQELGLRTDTQYF
.	TRBV7-3	.	TRBJ1-1	TGTGCCAGCAGCCCGAACAGGGCCGATCGGAACACTGAAGCTTTCTTT	CASSPNRADRNTEAFF
.	TRBV3-1/TRBV3-2	TRBD2	TRBJ2-5	TGTGCCAGCAGTCGGGGACTAGCGGGAGCAGAGACCCAGTACTTC	CASSRGLAGAETQYF
.	TRBV4-1	.	TRBJ1-5	TGCGCCAGCAGCCAAGACTTTGGGTGGGCGCCCCAGCATTTT	CASSQDFGWAPQHF
.	TRBV5-4	TRBD1	TRBJ2-7	TGTGCCAGCAGCTTCGACAGGGGACCCTTTAACGAGCAGTACTTC	CASSFDRGPFNEQYF
.	TRBV10-3	.	TRBJ2-7	TGTGCCATCAGTGATTCAGGGAGGACGGTCTCCTACGAGCAGTACTTC	CAISDSGRTVSYEQYF